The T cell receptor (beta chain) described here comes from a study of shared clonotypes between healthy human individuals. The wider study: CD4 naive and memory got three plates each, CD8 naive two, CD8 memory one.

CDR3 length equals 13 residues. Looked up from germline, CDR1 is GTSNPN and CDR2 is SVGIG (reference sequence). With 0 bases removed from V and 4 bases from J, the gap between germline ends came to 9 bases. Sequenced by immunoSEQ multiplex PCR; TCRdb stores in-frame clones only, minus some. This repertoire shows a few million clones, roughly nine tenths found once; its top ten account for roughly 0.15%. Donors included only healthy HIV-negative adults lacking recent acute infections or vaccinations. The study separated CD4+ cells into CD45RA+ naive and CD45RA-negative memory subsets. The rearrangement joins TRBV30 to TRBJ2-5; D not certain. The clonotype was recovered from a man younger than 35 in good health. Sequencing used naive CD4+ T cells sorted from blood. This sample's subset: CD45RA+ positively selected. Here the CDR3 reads CAWSVGPSETQYF. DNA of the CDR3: TGTGCCTGGAGTGTTGGACCATCAGAGACCCAGTACTTC. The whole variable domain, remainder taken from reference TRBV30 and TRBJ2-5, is SQTIHQWPATLVQPVGSPLSLECTVEGTSNPNLYWYRQAAGRGLQLLFYSVGIGQISSEVPQNLSASRPQDRQFILSSKKLLLSDSGFYLCAWSVGPSETQYFGPGTRLLVL.